This TCR beta chain emerged from a study of T cells in Graves' hyperthyroidism and ophthalmopathy. There are many counts of this clonotype. CDR3 length: 13 amino acids. The V gene lost 2 bases and the J gene lost 5 bases, with 8 bases spanning the gap. Germline V gene sequence: CDR1 KGHSH, CDR2 LQKENI. Fresh peripheral blood, 10 ml, was the source of the PBMCs. Amplified regions were TCR beta CDR3 sequences from RNA transcripts. In the first-round RT-PCR of the TCR CDR3, the HTBI primer set was used. MiXCR, run by TCRdb on the multiplex PCR reads, gives a single entry per CDR3 protein. The sample shows more than 500,000 distinct CDR3 sequences, around 13% of them seen only once.

Sequenced input: blood. This TCR came from a woman in her thirties or forties with Graves' hyperthyroidism. The chain is built from TRBV18 and TRBJ2-3; D is unresolved. The CDR3 is CASSPIGRDTQYF. DNA of the CDR3: TGTGCCAGCTCACCAATTGGGCGAGATACGCAGTATTTT.